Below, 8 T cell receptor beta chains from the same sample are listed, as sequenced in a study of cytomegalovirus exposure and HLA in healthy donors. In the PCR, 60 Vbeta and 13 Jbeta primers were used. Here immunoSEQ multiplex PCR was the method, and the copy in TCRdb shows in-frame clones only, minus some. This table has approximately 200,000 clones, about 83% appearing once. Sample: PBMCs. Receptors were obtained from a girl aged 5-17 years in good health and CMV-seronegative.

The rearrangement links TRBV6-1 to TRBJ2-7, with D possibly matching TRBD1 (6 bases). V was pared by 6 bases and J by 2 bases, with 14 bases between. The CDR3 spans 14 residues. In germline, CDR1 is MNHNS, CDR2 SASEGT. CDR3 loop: CASRPGQPPYEQYF. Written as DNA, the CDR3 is TGTGCCAGCAGGCCCGGACAGCCCCCCTACGAGCAGTACTTC.

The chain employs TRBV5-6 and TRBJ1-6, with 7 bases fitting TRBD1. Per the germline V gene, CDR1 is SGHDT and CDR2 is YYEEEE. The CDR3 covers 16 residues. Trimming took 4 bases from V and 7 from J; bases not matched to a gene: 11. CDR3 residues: CASSVYGTDKNSPLHF. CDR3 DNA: TGTGCCAGCAGCGTTTACGGGACAGACAAAAATTCACCCCTCCACTTT.

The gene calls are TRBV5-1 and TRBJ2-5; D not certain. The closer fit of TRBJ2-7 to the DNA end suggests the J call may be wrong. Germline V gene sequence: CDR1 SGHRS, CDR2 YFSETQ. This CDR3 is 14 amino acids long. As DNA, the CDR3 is TGCGCCAGCAGCCTCTCCTCCAGCGTAGACGAGCAGTACTTC. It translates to CASSLSSSVDEQYF.

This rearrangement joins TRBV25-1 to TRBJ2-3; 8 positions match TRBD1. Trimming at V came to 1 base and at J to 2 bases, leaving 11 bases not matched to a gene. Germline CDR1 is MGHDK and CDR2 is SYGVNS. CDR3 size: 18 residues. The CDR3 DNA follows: TGTGCCAGCAGTGAATCTGGGGGGACAGGCACGCTCACAGATACGCAGTATTTT. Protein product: CASSESGGTGTLTDTQYF. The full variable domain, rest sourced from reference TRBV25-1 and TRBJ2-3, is EADIYQTPRYLVIGTGKKITLECSQTMGHDKMYWYQQDPGMELHLIHYSYGVNSTEKGDLSSESTVSRIRTEHFPLTLESARPSHTSQYLCASSESGGTGTLTDTQYFGPGTRLTVL.

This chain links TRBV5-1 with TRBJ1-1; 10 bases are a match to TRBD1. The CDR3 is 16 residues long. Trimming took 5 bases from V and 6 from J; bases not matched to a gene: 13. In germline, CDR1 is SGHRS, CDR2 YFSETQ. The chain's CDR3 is CASRGETGGELAEAFF. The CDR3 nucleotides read TGCGCCAGCAGGGGGGAGACAGGGGGCGAATTAGCTGAAGCTTTCTTT.

In DNA, the CDR3 is TGTGCCAGCAGACCACTGGTGGCTGAAGCTTTCTTT. This gives the protein CASRPLVAEAFF. This chain connects TRBV28 to TRBJ1-1; D remains unclear. The CDR3 is 12 residues long. Germline CDR1 is MDHEN and CDR2 is SYDVKM. V was trimmed by 6 bases and J by 6 bases, leaving 11 bases between them. The variable domain in full, completed from reference TRBV28 and TRBJ1-1, reads DVKVTQSSRYLVKRTGEKVFLECVQDMDHENMFWYRQDPGLGLRLIYFSYDVKMKEKGDIPEGYSVSREKKERFSLILESASTNQTSMYLCASRPLVAEAFFGQGTRLTVV.

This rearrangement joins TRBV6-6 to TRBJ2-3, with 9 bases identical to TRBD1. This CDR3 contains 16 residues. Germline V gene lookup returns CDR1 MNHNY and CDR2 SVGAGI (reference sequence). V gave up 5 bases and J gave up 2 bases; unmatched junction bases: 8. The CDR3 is CASSLTGTGHTDTQYF. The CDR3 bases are TGTGCCAGCAGTCTAACCGGGACAGGGCACACAGATACGCAGTATTTT.

The CDR3 DNA reads as TGCGCCAGCAGCGAAGGGACTAGCGGACAAGAGACCCAGTACTTC. As protein: CASSEGTSGQETQYF. The chain employs TRBV4-3 and TRBJ2-5; TRBD2 matches 11 bases. The V gene's germline CDR1 is LGHNA and CDR2 YSLEER. V trimming: 5 bases; J trimming: 2 bases; junction bases outside the gene matches: 4. The CDR3 sequence is 15 residues long.